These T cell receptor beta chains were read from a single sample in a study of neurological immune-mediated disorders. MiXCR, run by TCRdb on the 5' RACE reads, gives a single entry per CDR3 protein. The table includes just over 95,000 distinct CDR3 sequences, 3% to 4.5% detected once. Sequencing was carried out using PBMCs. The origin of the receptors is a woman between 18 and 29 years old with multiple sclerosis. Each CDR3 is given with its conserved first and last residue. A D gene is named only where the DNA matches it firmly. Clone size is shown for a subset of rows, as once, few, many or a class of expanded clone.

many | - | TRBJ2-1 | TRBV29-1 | CSVEGGRNEQFF | TGCAGCGTTGAGGGGGGACGAAATGAGCAGTTCTTC
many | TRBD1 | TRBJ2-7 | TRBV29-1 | CSVTGTGGYEQYF | TGCAGCGTTACCGGGACAGGGGGCTACGAGCAGTACTTC
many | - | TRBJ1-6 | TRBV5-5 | CASKPGQDNSPLHF | TGTGCCAGCAAGCCGGGACAAGATAATTCACCCCTCCACTTT
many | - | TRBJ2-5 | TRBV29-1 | CSVVGQQETQYF | TGCAGCGTTGTGGGACAACAAGAGACCCAGTACTTC
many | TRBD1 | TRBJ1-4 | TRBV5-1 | CASSRDRTDEKLFF | TGCGCCAGCAGCCGGGACAGAACAGATGAAAAACTGTTTTTT
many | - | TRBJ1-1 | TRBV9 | CASSGNPRDPLGNTEAFF | TGTGCCAGCAGCGGCAATCCCCGGGACCCCTTAGGCAACACTGAAGCTTTCTTT
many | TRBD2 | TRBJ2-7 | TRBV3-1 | CASSSNPSGIYEQYF | TGTGCCAGCAGCTCAAATCCAAGCGGGATCTACGAGCAGTACTTC
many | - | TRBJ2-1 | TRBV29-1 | CSVGTSGFYNEQFF | TGCAGCGTTGGGACGTCAGGGTTTTACAATGAGCAGTTCTTC
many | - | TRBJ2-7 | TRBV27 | CASSARGLYYEQYF | TGTGCCAGCAGCGCCCGGGGACTCTACTACGAGCAGTACTTC
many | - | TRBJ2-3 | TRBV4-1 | CASSQDVSTDTQYF | TGCGCCAGCAGCCAAGACGTTTCCACAGATACGCAGTATTTT
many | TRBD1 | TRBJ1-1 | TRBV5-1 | CASSLYRGMNTEAFF | TGCGCCAGCAGCTTGTACAGGGGTATGAACACTGAAGCTTTCTTT
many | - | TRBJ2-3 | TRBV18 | CASTKEGTARADTQYF | TGTGCCAGCACGAAGGAGGGGACAGCCCGTGCGGATACGCAGTATTTT
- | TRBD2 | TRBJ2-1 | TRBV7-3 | CASSLGLAGGRDEQFF | TGTGCCAGCAGCTTGGGACTAGCGGGAGGGAGAGATGAGCAGTTCTTC
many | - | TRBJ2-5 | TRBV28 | CASSSVQRHQETQYF | TGTGCCAGCAGTTCTGTCCAGCGGCACCAAGAGACCCAGTACTTC
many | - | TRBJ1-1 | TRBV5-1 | CASSLVGAVNTEAFF | TGCGCCAGCAGCTTGGTGGGAGCAGTGAACACTGAAGCTTTCTTT
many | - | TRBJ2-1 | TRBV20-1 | CSATFDGGNNEQFF | TGCAGTGCTACCTTCGACGGGGGAAACAATGAGCAGTTCTTC
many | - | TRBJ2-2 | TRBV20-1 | CSARDRGLGTAGTGELFF | TGCAGTGCTAGAGATCGGGGGCTCGGGACAGCCGGCACCGGGGAGCTGTTTTTT
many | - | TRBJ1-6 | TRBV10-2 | CASATGGLGSPLHF | TGCGCCAGCGCCACTGGGGGCTTGGGATCACCCCTCCACTTT
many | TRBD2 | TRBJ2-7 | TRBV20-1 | CSARGDRTSDSYEQYF | TGCAGTGCTAGAGGTGATAGGACTAGCGACTCCTACGAGCAGTACTTC
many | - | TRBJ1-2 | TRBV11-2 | CASDAPTAQGHGYTF | TGTGCCAGCGACGCCCCGACAGCCCAAGGCCATGGCTACACCTTC
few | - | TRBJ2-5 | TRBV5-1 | CASSLVPDQETQYF | TGCGCCAGCAGCTTGGTACCAGATCAAGAGACCCAGTACTTC
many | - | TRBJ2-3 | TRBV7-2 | CASSLVAGAMTDTQYF | TGTGCCAGCAGCTTAGTGGCGGGGGCGATGACAGATACGCAGTATTTT
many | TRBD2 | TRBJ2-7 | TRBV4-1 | CASSQERSASGGTTYEQYF | TGCGCCAGCAGCCAAGAAAGATCGGCTAGCGGGGGGACTACCTACGAGCAGTACTTC
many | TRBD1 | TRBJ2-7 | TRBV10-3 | CASAGTGPGREQYF | TGTGCCAGCGCCGGGACAGGCCCCGGTAGAGAGCAGTACTTC
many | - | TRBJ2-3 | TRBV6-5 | CASGSGGGDTQYF | TGTGCCAGCGGATCCGGCGGCGGAGATACGCAGTATTTT
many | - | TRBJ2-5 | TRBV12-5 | CASGSTGSVTQYF | TGTGCTAGTGGCAGCACAGGGTCAGTGACCCAGTACTTC
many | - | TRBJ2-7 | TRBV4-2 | CASSSARKGYEQYF | TGTGCCAGCAGCAGTGCTAGGAAGGGCTACGAGCAGTACTTC
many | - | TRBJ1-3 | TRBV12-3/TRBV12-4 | CASRPEGSSGNTIYF | TGTGCCAGCAGGCCGGAAGGGTCCTCTGGAAACACCATATATTTT
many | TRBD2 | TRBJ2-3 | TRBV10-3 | CAISGGGLAGADTQYF | TGTGCCATCAGTGGCGGTGGACTAGCGGGAGCAGATACGCAGTATTTT
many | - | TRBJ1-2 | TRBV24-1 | CATHSPVYGYTF | TGTGCCACCCACAGCCCCGTCTATGGCTACACCTTC
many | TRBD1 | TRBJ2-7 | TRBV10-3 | CAIRRDRSYEQYF | TGTGCCATCAGACGGGACAGGTCCTACGAGCAGTACTTC
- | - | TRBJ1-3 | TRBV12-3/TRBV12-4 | CASSSQNRALADTIYF | TGTGCCAGCAGTTCTCAAAACAGGGCTCTTGCGGACACCATATATTTT
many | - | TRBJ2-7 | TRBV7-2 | CASSFSTGDYEQYF | TGTGCCAGCAGCTTTTCGACAGGAGACTACGAGCAGTACTTC
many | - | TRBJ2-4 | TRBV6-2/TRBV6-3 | CASSYLDMAKNIQYF | TGTGCCAGCAGTTACTTAGACATGGCCAAAAACATTCAGTACTTC
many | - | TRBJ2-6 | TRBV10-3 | CAIREVSGANVLTF | TGTGCCATCAGAGAGGTCTCTGGGGCCAACGTCCTGACTTTC
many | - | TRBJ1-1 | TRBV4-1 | CASSQVGQLNTEAFF | TGCGCCAGCAGCCAAGTGGGTCAGCTGAACACTGAAGCTTTCTTT
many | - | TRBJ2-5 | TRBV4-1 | CASSQGQGGWETQYF | TGCGCCAGCAGCCAAGGGCAGGGGGGGTGGGAGACCCAGTACTTC
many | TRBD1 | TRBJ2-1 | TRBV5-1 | CASSLVRRDRERSEQFF | TGCGCCAGCAGCTTGGTCCGCCGGGACAGGGAGCGAAGTGAGCAGTTCTTC
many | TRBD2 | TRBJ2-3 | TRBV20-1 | CSASGLAGVSDTQYF | TGCAGTGCTTCGGGACTAGCGGGGGTTTCAGATACGCAGTATTTT
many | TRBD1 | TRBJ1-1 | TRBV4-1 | CASSPRVEGTANTEAFF | TGCGCCAGCAGCCCGAGGGTGGAGGGGACAGCTAACACTGAAGCTTTCTTT
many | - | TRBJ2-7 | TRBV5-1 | CASSSNYEQYF | TGCGCCAGCAGCTCTAATTACGAGCAGTACTTC
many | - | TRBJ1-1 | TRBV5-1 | CASSHGVGGTEAFF | TGCGCCAGCAGCCACGGCGTGGGCGGCACTGAAGCTTTCTTT
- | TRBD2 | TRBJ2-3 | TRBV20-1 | CSALAGGPTADTQYF | TGCAGTGCTCTAGCGGGAGGGCCTACGGCAGATACGCAGTATTTT
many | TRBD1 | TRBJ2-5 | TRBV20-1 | CSFARPGGTETQYF | TGCAGTTTTGCCCGGCCAGGGGGCACGGAGACCCAGTACTTC
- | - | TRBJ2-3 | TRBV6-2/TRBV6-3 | CASSYSGSSDTQYF | TGTGCCAGCAGTTACTCGGGGAGCTCAGATACGCAGTATTTT
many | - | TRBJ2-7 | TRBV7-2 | CASSLPPSPWQYF | TGTGCCAGCAGCTTACCCCCCTCACCTTGGCAGTACTTC
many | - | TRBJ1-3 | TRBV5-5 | CASSFPRGTGNTIYF | TGTGCCAGCAGCTTCCCCAGGGGAACTGGAAACACCATATATTTT
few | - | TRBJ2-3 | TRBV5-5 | CDSSTVLDTQYF | TGTGACAGCAGCACGGTCCTAGATACGCAGTATTTT
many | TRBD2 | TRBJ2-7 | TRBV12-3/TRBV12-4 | CASSSQRDSYEQYF | TGTGCCAGCAGTTCCCAGCGGGACTCCTACGAGCAGTACTTC
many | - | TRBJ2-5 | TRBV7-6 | CASSLVRGGPPQETQYF | TGTGCCAGCAGCTTAGTCAGGGGTGGCCCTCCCCAAGAGACCCAGTACTTC
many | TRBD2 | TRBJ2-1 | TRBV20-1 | CSARVSGAANEQFF | TGCAGTGCTAGGGTTAGCGGGGCCGCCAATGAGCAGTTCTTC
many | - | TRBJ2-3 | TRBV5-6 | CASSPMALLGGDTQYF | TGTGCCAGCAGCCCAATGGCACTCCTCGGTGGAGATACGCAGTATTTT
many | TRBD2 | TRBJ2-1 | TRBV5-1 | CASSLASGSLQGEQFF | TGCGCCAGCAGCTTGGCTAGCGGGAGCTTACAAGGTGAGCAGTTCTTC
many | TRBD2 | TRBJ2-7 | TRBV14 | CASSQDGAGASYEQYF | TGTGCCAGCAGCCAAGATGGAGCGGGGGCCTCCTACGAGCAGTACTTC
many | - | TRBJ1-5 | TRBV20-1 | CSARSWGNNQPQHF | TGCAGTGCTCGCAGTTGGGGGAACAATCAGCCCCAGCATTTT
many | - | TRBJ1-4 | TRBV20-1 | CSARRDTYEKLFF | TGCAGTGCTAGGCGGGACACCTATGAAAAACTGTTTTTT
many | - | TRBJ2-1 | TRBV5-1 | CASAGPNEQFF | TGCGCCAGCGCCGGACCGAATGAGCAGTTCTTC
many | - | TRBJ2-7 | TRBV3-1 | CASSPTGTYEQYF | TGTGCCAGCAGCCCCACGGGGACCTACGAGCAGTACTTC
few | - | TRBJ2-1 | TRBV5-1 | CASSLADDSSSYNEQFF | TGCGCCAGCAGCCTCGCGGACGACAGTAGCTCCTACAATGAGCAGTTCTTC
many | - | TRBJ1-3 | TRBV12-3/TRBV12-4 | CASSPNSGGGTGNTIYF | TGTGCCAGCAGCCCTAACTCGGGGGGGGGAACTGGAAACACCATATATTTT